What follows describes a single T cell receptor beta chain. The data were obtained in a study of blood T cell repertoires in COVID-19. Across the whole study: The United States, Italy and Spain supplied acute and convalescent COVID-19 samples. T cells, B-cell-depleted T cells, or PBMCs provided the cDNA or gDNA that served as material.

The length of the CDR3 is 17 residues. V was clipped by 0 bases and J by 10 bases; unmatched bases: 11. Germline-derived CDR1 and CDR2 are LNHNV and YYDKDF (reference sequence). Measured with immunoSEQ multiplex PCR; TCRdb has only the in-frame clones, and not every one. The table has 150,000 or so clones, 70% to 85% seen once. The chain carries TRBV15 and TRBJ2-1, with TRBD1 matching 11 bases. The origin of this receptor is a woman aged 80 or over with acute or convalescent COVID-19. Sequenced sample: peripheral blood. CDR3 DNA sequence: TGTGCCACCAGCAGAGATGCCGGACAGGGGGCGCGGAGGGAGCAGTTCTTC. It encodes CATSRDAGQGARREQFF.